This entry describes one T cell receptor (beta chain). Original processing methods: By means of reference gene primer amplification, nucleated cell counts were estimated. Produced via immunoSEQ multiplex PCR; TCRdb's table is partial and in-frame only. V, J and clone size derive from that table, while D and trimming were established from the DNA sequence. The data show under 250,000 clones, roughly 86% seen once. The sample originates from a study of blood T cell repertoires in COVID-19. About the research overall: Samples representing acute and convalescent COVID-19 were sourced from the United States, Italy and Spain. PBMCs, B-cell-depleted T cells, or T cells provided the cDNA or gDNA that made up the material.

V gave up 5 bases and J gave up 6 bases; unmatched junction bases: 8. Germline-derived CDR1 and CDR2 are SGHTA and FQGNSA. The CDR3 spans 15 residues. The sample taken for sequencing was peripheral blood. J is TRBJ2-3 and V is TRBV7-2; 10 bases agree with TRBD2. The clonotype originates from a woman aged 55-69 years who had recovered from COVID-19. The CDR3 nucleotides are TGTGCCAGCAGCGCTGATCCGGGACTAGCGGATACGCAGTATTTT. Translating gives CASSADPGLADTQYF.